This T cell receptor (beta chain) was recorded in a study of blood T cells in healthy people across ages. As for the study in general: Template switching picked up about one barcoded beta molecule for each two T cells.

Germline assignment: CDR1 DFQATT and CDR2 SNEGSKA (reference sequence). V gave up 4 bases and J gave up 5 bases; unmatched junction bases: 8. The CDR3 sequence is 14 residues long. Alongside a J-beta primer mix, a sample-barcoded 5' primer served in a second PCR lasting about 7 to 11 cycles. MiXCR, applied by TCRdb to the 5' RACE reads, yields one record per CDR3 protein. Here the sample spans 780,000 or so distinct CDR3 sequences, approximately 55% being singletons. The chain carries TRBV20-1 and TRBJ2-4; 7 nucleotides align to TRBD1. The sample comprised blood. The receptor was isolated from a man at least 80 years old in good health. The DNA of the CDR3 is TGCAGTGCTACCAGGACAGGACCAGAAAACATTCAGTACTTC. Amino acid sequence: CSATRTGPENIQYF.